The sequence of this T cell receptor (beta chain) was determined in a study of shared T cell receptors in the human thymus. Clones were sequenced by immunoSEQ multiplex PCR, and TCRdb holds only the in-frame ones, with some missing. The sample contains roughly 560,000 clones, approximately 80% of which appear only once. CDR1 and CDR2 (germline): LGHNA, YSLEER. The ends lost 6 bases at V and 2 bases at J; junction bases unmatched: 7. The CDR3 loop spans 15 amino acids. These data were also filed under a second study, of human thymus T cells. That study reports: Donors were healthy Finnish infants having corrective surgery for congenital heart defects. In corrective heart surgery, resections were taken, and these provided the thymus tissue.

Input material: thymocytes. The TCR was taken from a boy in the first two years of life with a congenital heart defect. The chain joins TRBV4-3 to TRBJ1-5; 7 positions agree with TRBD1. As DNA, the CDR3 is TGCGCCAGCAGTCCCACCAGGGGGGGCAATCAGCCCCAGCATTTT. It specifies CASSPTRGGNQPQHF.